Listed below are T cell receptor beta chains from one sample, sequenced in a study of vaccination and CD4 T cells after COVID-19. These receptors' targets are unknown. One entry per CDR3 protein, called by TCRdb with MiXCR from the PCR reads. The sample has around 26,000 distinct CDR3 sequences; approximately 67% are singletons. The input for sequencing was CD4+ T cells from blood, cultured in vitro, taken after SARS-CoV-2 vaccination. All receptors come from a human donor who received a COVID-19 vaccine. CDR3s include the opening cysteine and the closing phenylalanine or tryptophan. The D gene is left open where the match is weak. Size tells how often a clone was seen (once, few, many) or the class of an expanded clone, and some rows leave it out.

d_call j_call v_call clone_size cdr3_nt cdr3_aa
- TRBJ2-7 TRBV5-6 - TGTGCCAGCAGCTTCTCCCCTTACGAGCAGTACTTC CASSFSPYEQYF
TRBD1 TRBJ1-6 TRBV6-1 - TGTGCCAGCAGCTGGGGACAGGGGGCGAATTCACCCCTCCACTTT CASSWGQGANSPLHF
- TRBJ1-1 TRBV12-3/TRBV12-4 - TGTGCCAGCAGTTCATCAGCTAACACTGAAGCTTTCTTT CASSSSANTEAFF
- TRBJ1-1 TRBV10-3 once TGTGCCATCAGTGAGAGAGTGGGTGGCACTGAAGCTTTCTTT CAISERVGGTEAFF
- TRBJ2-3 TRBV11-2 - TGTGCCAGCAGCGAAGGGCCCGCCGGCGGTACGCAGTATTTT CASSEGPAGGTQYF
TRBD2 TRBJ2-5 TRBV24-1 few TGTGCCACCAGTGATTTACGGACTAGCCAAGAGACCCAGTACTTC CATSDLRTSQETQYF
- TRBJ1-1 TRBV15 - TGTGCCACCAGCTCAAAACGGAGCACTGAAGCTTTCTTT CATSSKRSTEAFF
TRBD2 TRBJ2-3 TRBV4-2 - TGTGCCAGCAGACCTTCTTTGCGGGGGGGCAGTACAGATACGCAGTATTTT CASRPSLRGGSTDTQYF
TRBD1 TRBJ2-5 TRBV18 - TGTGCCAGCTCAAGGGGACAGCAAGAGACCCAGTACTTC CASSRGQQETQYF
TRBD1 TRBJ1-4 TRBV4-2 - TGTGCCAGCAGCCAAGAATACAGGGGCGACGGAAAACTGTTTTTT CASSQEYRGDGKLFF
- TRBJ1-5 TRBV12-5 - TGTGCTAGTGGTTTCCCAGGGGTTCCGGGCAATCAGCCCCAGCATTTT CASGFPGVPGNQPQHF
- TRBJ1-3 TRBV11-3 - TGTGCCAGCAGCCTGCTCGGTGCGGGCAGCACCATATATTTT CASSLLGAGSTIYF
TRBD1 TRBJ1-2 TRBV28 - TGTGCCAGCAGGACAGGGATTGATGGCTACACCTTC CASRTGIDGYTF
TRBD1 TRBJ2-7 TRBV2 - TGTGCCAGCCTACCCAACAGGGGGAGCTCCTACGAGCAGTACTTC CASLPNRGSSYEQYF
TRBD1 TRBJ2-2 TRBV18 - TGTGCCAGCTCACGTGACAGGGGAATACAGACCGGGGAGCTGTTTTTT CASSRDRGIQTGELFF
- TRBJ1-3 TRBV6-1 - TGTGCCAGCAGCGACTTGATTGGAAACACCATATATTTT CASSDLIGNTIYF
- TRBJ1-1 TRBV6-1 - TGTGCCAGCAACGATCATTACGGGGGAGCTTTCTTT CASNDHYGGAFF
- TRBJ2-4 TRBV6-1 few TGTGCCAGCAGTCAACCGCAAAACATTCAGTACTTC CASSQPQNIQYF